These 8 T cell receptor beta chains share one sample of origin, sequenced in a study of blood T cell repertoires in COVID-19. The method was immunoSEQ multiplex PCR; TCRdb's version includes in-frame clones alone and lacks a portion of them. The sample holds hundreds of thousands of clones, roughly 91% seen once. Material for sequencing was peripheral blood. Every receptor here comes from a woman under 40 with COVID-19, enrolled during active disease.

The V and J genes are TRBV27 and TRBJ1-2, with 9 bases matching TRBD1. Germline V gene sequence: CDR1 MNHEY, CDR2 SMNVEV (reference sequence). The CDR3 runs to 14 residues. V gave up 5 bases and J gave up 8 bases; unmatched junction bases: 9. In DNA, the CDR3 is TGTGCCAGCAGTCTTCGGACAGGGGAAGGAGGCTACACCTTC. It specifies CASSLRTGEGGYTF.

This chain links TRBV4-2 with TRBJ1-2, with D possibly being TRBD1 (5 bases). CDR3 length: 13 amino acids. Germline V lookup: CDR1 LGHNA, CDR2 YNFKEQ. V lost 2 bases and J 8 bases, leaving 12 bases between the germline ends. CDR3 in amino acids: CASSQRGIEGYTF. The CDR3 DNA reads TGTGCCAGCAGCCAACGGGGGATTGAGGGCTACACCTTC.

This clone has just a few counts. This sequence joins TRBV27 and TRBJ1-2; D remains unclear. The CDR3 covers 15 residues. CDR1 is MNHEY, CDR2 SMNVEV, per germline (reference sequence). V gave up 0 bases and J gave up 8 bases, with 16 bases separating them. This chain's CDR3 is CASSLSGSSPGGYTF. As DNA, the CDR3 is TGTGCCAGCAGTTTATCGGGCAGCTCACCGGGAGGCTACACCTTC.

The chain employs TRBV19 and TRBJ2-1, with TRBD2 matching 8 bases. In germline, CDR1 is LNHDA, CDR2 SQIVND (reference sequence). The CDR3 runs to 17 residues. The junction had 15 bases not matched to a gene; V was cut back by 3 bases and J by 8 bases. The CDR3 here is CASSISRVAGYRDEQFF. The CDR3 DNA reads as TGTGCCAGTAGTATCAGTAGGGTAGCGGGGTATCGGGATGAGCAGTTCTTC.

A single count supports this clone. The rearrangement uses TRBV3-1 (or the pseudogene TRBV3-2) and TRBJ1-1; D possibly corresponds to TRBD1 (5 bases). This CDR3 region has 13 residues. Per the germline V gene, CDR1 is LGHDT and CDR2 is YNNKEL (reference sequence). Trimming left V 5 bases short and J 11 bases short, with 18 bases between. The CDR3: CASSSGDDLTAFF. The CDR3 DNA reads as TGTGCCAGCAGCTCGGGGGACGATCTTACGGCTTTCTTT.

The chain recombines TRBV2 with TRBJ1-1; D not certain. Trimming left V 10 bases short and J 0 bases short, with 12 bases between. Per germline, CDR1 SNHLY and CDR2 FYNNEI. This CDR3 region has 13 residues. The CDR3 DNA reads TGTGCCATTCGACGCGGCATGAACACTGAAGCTTTCTTT. Encoded protein: CAIRRGMNTEAFF.

V is TRBV28 and J is TRBJ1-5; no clear D. The V gene lost 2 bases and the J gene lost 9 bases, with 8 bases spanning the gap. This CDR3 has 12 amino acids. Looked up from germline, CDR1 is MDHEN and CDR2 is SYDVKM. The CDR3 coding sequence is TGTGCCAGCAGTTTACAGCGGCTGCCCCAGCATTTT. This gives the protein CASSLQRLPQHF.

The V call is TRBV13, the J call TRBJ2-5; perhaps TRBD1 as D (5 bases). In germline, CDR1 is PRHDT, CDR2 FYEKMQ (reference sequence). Trimming took 4 bases from V and 3 from J, leaving 9 bases between them. This CDR3 has 13 amino acids. The CDR3 DNA reads TGTGCCAGCAGCTCCGGACAAGAAGAGACCCAGTACTTC. Its translation is CASSSGQEETQYF.